These 32 T cell receptor beta chains share one sample of origin, sequenced in a study of shared clonotypes between healthy human individuals (dated by TCRdb to about 2020). Library prep was done by the immunoSEQ multiplex PCR assay. This is the immuneACCESS table as TCRdb keeps it, with only in-frame sequences that have V and J called. A part of the clones is gone; compared with another copy, unresolved V genes explain less than half, and the rest is unexplained. Across this sample there are around 1,100,000 clones, with approximately 80% seen only once. The top ten hold about 0.89% of the sample. The source material was memory CD4+ T cells from PBMCs. The cell subset or site tag for this specimen amounts to: CD45RA-negative fraction. The receptors were gathered from a man aged 18 to 30 in good health. Some clones in this sample may be carry-over from other donors' samples.

The chain carries TRBV29-1 and TRBJ2-5; possibly TRBD2 for D (6 bases). The CDR3 length is 12 residues. Deletions cut 6 bases from V and 10 bases from J, with 18 bases between. Germline assignment: CDR1 SQVTM and CDR2 ANQGSEA. The CDR3 nucleotides read TGCAGCGTGGGGGGTGGTAGGGAGGTCCAGTACTTC. It translates to CSVGGGREVQYF.

The chain recombines TRBV5-1 with TRBJ2-5, with D possibly matching TRBD2 (6 bases). The CDR3 totals 13 residues. The germline V and J ends were trimmed by 4 bases and 0 bases, with 7 bases remaining between them. The V gene's germline CDR1 is SGHRS and CDR2 YFSETQ. The CDR3 DNA reads as TGCGCCAGCAGCCGACTAGACCAAGAGACCCAGTACTTC. Amino acids: CASSRLDQETQYF.

This clone was picked up one time. The chain employs TRBV2 and TRBJ2-3; 9 bases are shared with TRBD2. The CDR3 is made up of 15 amino acids. The V and J ends lost 6 bases and 5 bases, in that order; junction bases with no gene match: 9. The germline V gene encodes CDR1 SNHLY and CDR2 FYNNEI. CDR3 region: CASSAGLAPEDTQYF. In DNA, the CDR3 is TGTGCCAGCAGCGCGGGACTAGCACCGGAAGATACGCAGTATTTT. The full variable domain, its missing parts supplied by reference TRBV2 and TRBJ2-3, is EPEVTQTPSHQVTQMGQEVILRCVPISNHLYFYWYRQILGQKVEFLVSFYNNEISEKSEIFDDQFSVERPDGSNFTLKIRSTKLEDSAMYFCASSAGLAPEDTQYFGPGTRLTVL.

CDR3: CASSYLLMNTEAFF. CDR3 coding DNA: TGTGCCAGCAGTTACCTGCTTATGAACACTGAAGCTTTCTTT. This sequence joins TRBV6-6 and TRBJ1-1; D is unclear. Between the trimmed V and J ends, which lost 2 bases and 0 bases, there was a span of 7 bases. CDR3 length: 14 residues. Germline V lookup: CDR1 MNHNY, CDR2 SVGAGI (reference sequence).

The V and J genes are TRBV4-2 and TRBJ2-3; TRBD2 is a possible D gene (7 bases). The CDR3 extends over 17 amino acids. CDR1 is LGHNA and CDR2 is YNFKEQ in the germline V gene. V was pared by 4 bases and J by 4 bases, with 21 bases between. DNA of the CDR3: TGTGCCAGCAGCCGCTCTGGGGGGGCGAGAGGCCCAGATACGCAGTATTTT. Its protein product is CASSRSGGARGPDTQYF.

This chain joins TRBV5-1 and TRBJ2-5, with D perhaps being TRBD1 or TRBD2 (5 bases each). The CDR3 length is 15 residues. Trimming shortened V by 2 bases and J by 1 base, and 12 bases separated the two germline ends. Per the germline V gene, CDR1 is SGHRS and CDR2 is YFSETQ. CDR3 DNA: TGCGCCAGCAGCTTAGGGACGGACTTCCAAGAGACCCAGTACTTC. Its protein product is CASSLGTDFQETQYF.

This clone rates as medium-sized. The CDR3 is CASSLYRDREYNEQFF. CDR3 in DNA: TGTGCCAGCAGTCTTTACCGGGACAGGGAATACAATGAGCAGTTCTTC. The chain is built from TRBV14 and TRBJ2-1; 9 nucleotides match TRBD1. J was trimmed by 4 bases and V by 6 bases; bases with no gene match: 10. The CDR3 length is 16 residues. Germline V gives CDR1 SGHDN, CDR2 FVKESK.

The J gene is TRBJ2-2, the V gene TRBV5-1; 7 bases are a match to TRBD1. The CDR3 is made up of 14 amino acids. Germline-derived CDR1 and CDR2 are SGHRS and YFSETQ. The junction had 4 bases not matched to a gene; V was cut back by 4 bases and J by 4 bases. This CDR3 is CASSTGTATGELFF. Written as DNA, the CDR3 is TGCGCCAGCAGCACAGGGACAGCCACCGGGGAGCTGTTTTTT.

This sequence joins TRBV7-3 and TRBJ1-5, with a tentative D call TRBD1 (5 bases). This CDR3 comprises 13 residues. Germline CDR1 is SGHTA and CDR2 is FQGTGA. V was clipped by 2 bases and J by 6 bases, with 8 bases between them. This chain's CDR3 is CASSLRGGQPQHF. For the CDR3, the DNA is TGTGCCAGCAGCTTACGGGGGGGTCAGCCCCAGCATTTT.

In its sample, this clone was seen a few times. The J gene is TRBJ1-2, the V gene TRBV2, with D perhaps matching TRBD1 (6 bases). This CDR3 has 11 amino acids. Trimming removed 8 bases from V and 4 bases from J, with 8 bases in between. The V gene's germline CDR1 is SNHLY and CDR2 FYNNEI. In DNA, the CDR3 is TGTGCCAGCGGAGGGGGCTATGGCTACACCTTC. Its protein is CASGGGYGYTF. Full variable domain (remainder filled in from reference TRBV2 and TRBJ1-2): EPEVTQTPSHQVTQMGQEVILRCVPISNHLYFYWYRQILGQKVEFLVSFYNNEISEKSEIFDDQFSVERPDGSNFTLKIRSTKLEDSAMYFCASGGGYGYTFGSGTRLTVV.

Notes on this clone: Other DNA sequences in the same sample also yield this CDR3. This sequence joins TRBV18 and TRBJ2-7; D is unclear. The germline gives CDR1 KGHSH, CDR2 LQKENI. The CDR3 runs 11 residues. V was clipped by 3 bases and J by 6 bases, with 6 bases between them. CDR3 DNA: TGTGCCAGCTCACCCGGACGCGAGCAGTACTTC. This gives the protein CASSPGREQYF.

This chain links TRBV28 with TRBJ2-5; 12 positions match TRBD2. The CDR3 contains 15 residues. After removal of 4 bases from V and 1 base from J, the junction contained 1 base not matched to a gene. CDR1 and CDR2 (germline): MDHEN, SYDVKM. The CDR3 loop is CASSSSGRAQETQYF. The CDR3 DNA reads as TGTGCCAGCAGTTCTAGCGGGAGGGCCCAAGAGACCCAGTACTTC.

Comments on this clone: Other DNA sequences from this sample encode an identical CDR3 as well. The chain joins TRBV11-2 to TRBJ2-3, with D possibly TRBD2 on 6 matching bases. The CDR3 is 15 amino acids. Germline CDR1 SGHAT, CDR2 FQNNGV. V lost 5 bases and J lost 0, with 12 bases in between. CDR3: CASSLLGGSTDTQYF. CDR3 nucleotides: TGTGCCAGCAGCCTCCTGGGGGGAAGCACAGATACGCAGTATTTT.

This clone was found a few times. The chain is built from TRBV30 and TRBJ1-1; no clear D gene. The CDR3 is made up of 12 amino acids. Trimming shortened V by 0 bases and J by 6 bases, and 8 bases separated the two germline ends. Per the germline V gene, CDR1 is GTSNPN and CDR2 is SVGIG (reference sequence). Written as DNA, the CDR3 is TGTGCCTGGAGTGTACTAAAACCTGAAGCTTTCTTT. Residues: CAWSVLKPEAFF.

V is TRBV7-8 and J is TRBJ2-1, with 9 bases aligning to TRBD2. This CDR3 is built from 19 residues. The ends lost 5 bases at V and 3 bases at J; junction bases unmatched: 17. Germline-derived CDR1 and CDR2 are SGHVS and FQNEAQ. The CDR3 DNA reads TGTGCCAGCAGCCATCCCTTCGGAGTCGCGGGAGGGGTCTACAATGAGCAGTTCTTC. Its translation: CASSHPFGVAGGVYNEQFF.

V gene TRBV30 combines with J gene TRBJ2-6, with D unresolved. This CDR3 spans 14 amino acids. The germline V gene encodes CDR1 GTSNPN and CDR2 SVGIG (reference sequence). The V end was cut by 3 bases, the J end by 0 bases, with 6 bases between. CDR3 protein: CAWSAGSGANVLTF. CDR3 DNA: TGTGCCTGGAGCGCCGGCTCTGGGGCCAACGTCCTGACTTTC.

The V call is TRBV2, the J call TRBJ1-6, with 7 nucleotides matching TRBD1. This CDR3 is 15 amino acids long. Trimming cost V 3 bases and J 5 bases; bases outside gene matches: 4. Germline V CDR1 and CDR2: SNHLY, FYNNEI. The DNA of the CDR3 is TGTGCCAGCAGTGAGATAGGGGGCAATAATTCACCCCTCCACTTT. Amino acids: CASSEIGGNNSPLHF.

This clone was counted many times. Other DNA sequences in the sample encode the same CDR3. V gene TRBV25-1 combines with J gene TRBJ2-5, with a weak D call TRBD1 (6 bases). The CDR3 contains 16 residues. V lost 5 bases, J lost 4 bases, and 20 bases lay in between. CDR1 MGHDK and CDR2 SYGVNS come from the germline V gene. The CDR3 is CASSSVGPRGRETQYF. In DNA, the CDR3 is TGTGCCAGCAGTAGCGTGGGACCAAGGGGGAGAGAGACCCAGTACTTC.

Only one count was recorded for this clone. V and J are TRBV5-1 and TRBJ2-1; no firm D call. Germline V gene lookup returns CDR1 SGHRS and CDR2 YFSETQ. This CDR3 region has 11 residues. V was shortened by 4 bases and J by 7 bases, with 6 bases between the two germline ends. The chain's CDR3 is CASSLSNEQFF. CDR3 in DNA: TGCGCCAGCAGCCTCTCGAATGAGCAGTTCTTC.

The chain carries TRBV5-4 and TRBJ2-1; D remains ambiguous. The CDR3 consists of 16 residues. Germline loops: CDR1 SGHNT, CDR2 YYREEE (reference sequence). The V end lost 0 bases, the J end lost 0 bases, and 10 bases lay between the germline ends. The CDR3 loop reads CASSLAMSYSYNEQFF. The CDR3 DNA sequence: TGTGCCAGCAGCTTGGCCATGAGTTACTCCTACAATGAGCAGTTCTTC.

The chain has TRBV5-1 and TRBJ2-5, with TRBD2 as a possible D gene (7 bases). Deletions cut 0 bases from V and 5 bases from J, with 17 bases between. The CDR3 loop spans 16 amino acids. Germline-derived CDR1 and CDR2 are SGHRS and YFSETQ. The chain's CDR3 is CASSLAGAGAQETQYF. For the CDR3, the DNA is TGCGCCAGCAGCTTGGCCGGCGCGGGGGCCCAGGAGACCCAGTACTTC.

The rearrangement links TRBV19 to TRBJ2-7; 10 bases match TRBD2. Germline-derived CDR1 and CDR2 are LNHDA and SQIVND (reference sequence). The V segment lost 4 bases and the J segment 0 bases; nucleotides outside the gene matches: 0. The CDR3 has 14 amino acids. The CDR3 DNA reads as TGTGCCAGTAGTAAGCGGGAGGGCTCCTACGAGCAGTACTTC. Protein: CASSKREGSYEQYF. Supplemented by reference TRBV19 and TRBJ2-7, the full variable domain reads DGGITQSPKYLFRKEGQNVTLSCEQNLNHDAMYWYRQDPGQGLRLIYYSQIVNDFQKGDIAEGYSVSREKKESFPLTVTSAQKNPTAFYLCASSKREGSYEQYFGPGTRLTVT.

In the case of this clone: A clone one base away is much larger, so this may be a read error. The chain links TRBV5-6 to TRBJ1-3, with D possibly TRBD1 on 5 matching bases. Germline CDR1 is SGHDT and CDR2 is YYEEEE. CDR3 length: 15 amino acids. Deletions cut 0 bases from V and 0 bases from J, with 7 bases between. As DNA, the CDR3 is TGTGCCAGCAGCTTGGGGGGGATCTCTGGAAACACCATATATTTT. Translating it yields CASSLGGISGNTIYF.

The CDR3, as DNA: TGCGCCAGCAGCCAAGAACTCGGCAACACCGGGGAGCTGTTTTTT. This gives the protein CASSQELGNTGELFF. The rearrangement uses TRBV4-3 and TRBJ2-2; D is ambiguous. Trimming stripped 0 bases from V and 2 bases from J, with 7 bases between. This CDR3 has 15 residues. Looked up from germline, CDR1 is LGHNA and CDR2 is YSLEER.

The CDR3 region is CSLRDERYHEQFF. The CDR3 DNA sequence: TGCAGCCTCCGGGACGAGAGGTACCATGAGCAGTTCTTC. J is TRBJ2-1 and V is TRBV29-1, with D perhaps TRBD1 or TRBD2 (5 bases each). V gave up 8 bases and J gave up 8 bases, with 19 bases separating them. This CDR3 spans 13 amino acids. Germline V gene lookup returns CDR1 SQVTM and CDR2 ANQGSEA.

This clone was seen more than once but under ten times. V gene TRBV5-1 combines with J gene TRBJ2-3; 9 positions match TRBD2. V lost 0 bases to trimming and J lost 1 base; unmatched junction nucleotides: 12. Looked up from germline, CDR1 is SGHRS and CDR2 is YFSETQ. The CDR3 is made up of 19 amino acids. The CDR3 DNA reads as TGCGCCAGCAGCTTGGGTGGCAGTAGCGGGAGTTTTCGCACAGATACGCAGTATTTT. Residues: CASSLGGSSGSFRTDTQYF.

Of note for this clone: Other nucleotide sequences from this sample produce the same CDR3. The CDR3 reads CASSLGQRNEKLFF. For the CDR3, the DNA is TGTGCCAGCAGCTTGGGCCAGAGGAATGAAAAACTGTTTTTT. This chain links TRBV5-4 with TRBJ1-4; D is undetermined. The CDR3 spans 14 residues. V lost 0 bases and J 5 bases, leaving 8 bases between the germline ends. Per germline, CDR1 SGHNT and CDR2 YYREEE (reference sequence).

The V and J genes are TRBV29-1 and TRBJ2-1; 11 nucleotides align to TRBD2. CDR3 size: 14 residues. The V segment lost 5 bases and the J segment 9 bases; nucleotides outside the gene matches: 9. CDR1 and CDR2 (germline): SQVTM, ANQGSEA. CDR3 nucleotide sequence: TGCAGCGTTAAACTAGCGGGAGTTCGGCGTGAGCAGTTCTTC. This encodes CSVKLAGVRREQFF.

This chain uses TRBV5-6 with TRBJ2-1; no firm D call. The ends were cut back, 0 bases at V and 2 bases at J, with 3 bases in the middle. CDR1 and CDR2 from the germline V gene are SGHDT and YYEEEE. The CDR3 contains 13 residues. In DNA form, the CDR3 reads TGTGCCAGCAGCTTGGTTACCTACAATGAGCAGTTCTTC. The encoded protein is CASSLVTYNEQFF.

This clone was seen many times. The rearrangement links TRBV27 to TRBJ2-1, with 11 bases aligning to TRBD2. The V and J ends lost 4 bases and 9 bases, in that order; junction bases with no gene match: 11. From germline, CDR1 is MNHEY and CDR2 SMNVEV (reference sequence). This CDR3 has 16 amino acids. The CDR3 coding sequence is TGTGCCAGCAGTTCCTCACTAGCGGGGGCCTTTGGTGAGCAGTTCTTC. Amino acid sequence: CASSSSLAGAFGEQFF.

This chain connects TRBV2 to TRBJ2-3; 8 nucleotides line up with TRBD2. The CDR3 consists of 15 residues. Germline V gene sequence: CDR1 SNHLY, CDR2 FYNNEI. Trimming removed 6 bases from V and 4 bases from J; junction bases left unmatched: 9. CDR3 DNA sequence: TGTGCCAGCAGACCCTTAGCGGGAATGGCAGATACGCAGTATTTT. Its protein is CASRPLAGMADTQYF.

The gene calls are TRBV5-1 and TRBJ1-1; D is undetermined. The V gene's germline CDR1 is SGHRS and CDR2 YFSETQ. The CDR3 spans 13 residues. Trimming pared 1 base from V and 6 bases from J, leaving 10 bases between. The DNA of the CDR3 is TGCGCCAGCAGCTTGCAGGAGGGCTCTGAAGCTTTCTTT. It specifies CASSLQEGSEAFF.